The rows below give T cell receptor beta chains drawn from one sample of a study of identical twins. Using its own MiXCR run on the 5' RACE reads, TCRdb lists one record per CDR3 protein. This sample has 1.5 million to 2 million distinct CDR3 sequences, with less than 40% found just once. The sample comprised cord blood. The receptors originated from a newborn girl in good health. The CDR3 runs from the conserved cysteine through the conserved F or W. Fields, in order: clone size, D gene, V gene, J gene, CDR3 DNA, CDR3 protein. The D gene is left open where the match is weak. For some rows the clone size is stated as once, few or many, or as a class when expanded; others skip it.

NA	NA	TRBV7-2	TRBJ1-1	TGTGCCAGCAGCTTTCCTGGGTCCCCCTCGGACACTGAAGCTTTCTTT	CASSFPGSPSDTEAFF
few	TRBD2	TRBV18	TRBJ2-1	TGTGCCAGCTCGCGGGAGGGCAGGAAAATCTCCTACAATGAGCAGTTCTTC	CASSREGRKISYNEQFF
few	TRBD2	TRBV5-1	TRBJ2-3	TGCGCCAGCAGCTTAGGCGGGAGGGCCCCGGATACGCAGTATTTT	CASSLGGRAPDTQYF
NA	TRBD2	TRBV4-2	TRBJ2-1	TGTGCCAGCAGCCAAAGAGGGAGCGGGAGGGTCTACAATGAGCAGTTCTTC	CASSQRGSGRVYNEQFF
few	NA	TRBV7-2	TRBJ1-1	TGTGCCAGCAGCTTGAACCCGTTGAACACTGAAGCTTTCTTT	CASSLNPLNTEAFF
NA	TRBD1	TRBV7-8	TRBJ1-2	TGTGCCAGCAGCTTAAGAGGGGACAGGGGCTATGGCTACACCTTC	CASSLRGDRGYGYTF
few	NA	TRBV6-6	TRBJ1-2	TGTGCCAGCAGTTACTGGGACACTAACTATGGCTACACCTTC	CASSYWDTNYGYTF
NA	NA	TRBV12-3/TRBV12-4	TRBJ1-2	TGTGCCAGCAGTTTAGTCTGGGGCTATGGCTACACCTTC	CASSLVWGYGYTF
NA	TRBD2	TRBV14	TRBJ2-7	TGTGCCAGCAGCCGAATAGAGCGGGACTCCTACGAGCAGTACTTC	CASSRIERDSYEQYF
few	TRBD1	TRBV6-6	TRBJ2-1	TGTGCCAGCAGGGAGATCCGGGACAGGGTAAATGAGCAGTTCTTC	CASREIRDRVNEQFF
NA	TRBD2	TRBV20-1	TRBJ2-2	TGCAGTGCTTTAGCGGGAGGGCCCACCGGGGAGCTGTTTTTT	CSALAGGPTGELFF
NA	NA	TRBV11-2	TRBJ2-7	TGTGCCAGCAGCTTAGTAAGGTTTGCGGGGCCCGACGAGCAGTACTTC	CASSLVRFAGPDEQYF
NA	TRBD1	TRBV5-6	TRBJ2-1	TGTGCCAGCAGCCCGAAGGGGGACAGGGGCCCCAATGAGCAGTTCTTC	CASSPKGDRGPNEQFF
NA	TRBD1	TRBV5-1	TRBJ2-7	TGCGCCAGCAGCTTGGCCAGCCGGCGTGACAGGGGGAATGAGCAGTACTTC	CASSLASRRDRGNEQYF
NA	NA	TRBV5-6	TRBJ2-5	TGTGCCAGCAGCTTGGTCAAGAATCCGACTAGTCGGGGGAATGAGCAGTACTTC	CASSLVKNPTSRGNEQYF
many	TRBD1	TRBV12-3/TRBV12-4	TRBJ1-2	TGTGCCAGCAGTTTAGTGGCAGGGGGCTATGGCTACACCTTC	CASSLVAGGYGYTF
few	NA	TRBV20-1	TRBJ2-6	TGCAGTGCTAGAGGGACTACCGTACTATCTGGGGCCAACGTCCTGACTTTC	CSARGTTVLSGANVLTF
few	TRBD1	TRBV2	TRBJ2-6	TGTGCCAGCTCCGGGACAGGGGTGTCTGGGGCCAACGTCCTGACTTTC	CASSGTGVSGANVLTF